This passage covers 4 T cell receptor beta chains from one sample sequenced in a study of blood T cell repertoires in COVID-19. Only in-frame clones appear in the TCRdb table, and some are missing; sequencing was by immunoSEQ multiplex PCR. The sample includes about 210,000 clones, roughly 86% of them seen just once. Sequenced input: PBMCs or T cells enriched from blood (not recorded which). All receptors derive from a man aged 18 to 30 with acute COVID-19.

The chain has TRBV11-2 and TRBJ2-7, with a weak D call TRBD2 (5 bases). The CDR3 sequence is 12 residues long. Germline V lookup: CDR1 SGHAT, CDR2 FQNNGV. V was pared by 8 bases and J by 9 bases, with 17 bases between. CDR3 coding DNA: TGTGCCAGCCTACGCGACGGGGTTGTGCAGTACTTC. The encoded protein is CASLRDGVVQYF.

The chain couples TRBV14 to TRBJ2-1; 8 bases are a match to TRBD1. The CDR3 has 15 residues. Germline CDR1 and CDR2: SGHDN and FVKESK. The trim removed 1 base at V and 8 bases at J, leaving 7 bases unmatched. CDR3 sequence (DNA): TGTGCCAGCAGCCAAGGTCAGGGGGCTTCGGATGAGCAGTTCTTC. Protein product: CASSQGQGASDEQFF.

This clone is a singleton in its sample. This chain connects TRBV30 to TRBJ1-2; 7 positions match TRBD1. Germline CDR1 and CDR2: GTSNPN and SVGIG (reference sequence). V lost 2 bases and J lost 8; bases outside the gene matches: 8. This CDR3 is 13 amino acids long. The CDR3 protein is CAWSPDRAWGYTF. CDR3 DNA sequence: TGTGCCTGGAGTCCCGACAGGGCGTGGGGCTACACCTTC.

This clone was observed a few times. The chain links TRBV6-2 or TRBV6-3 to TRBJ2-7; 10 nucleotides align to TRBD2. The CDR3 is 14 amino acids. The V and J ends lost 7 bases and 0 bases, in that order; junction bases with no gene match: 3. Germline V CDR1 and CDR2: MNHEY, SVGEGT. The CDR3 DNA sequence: TGTGCCAGCACCCCTAGCGGGGGCTCCTACGAGCAGTACTTC. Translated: CASTPSGGSYEQYF.